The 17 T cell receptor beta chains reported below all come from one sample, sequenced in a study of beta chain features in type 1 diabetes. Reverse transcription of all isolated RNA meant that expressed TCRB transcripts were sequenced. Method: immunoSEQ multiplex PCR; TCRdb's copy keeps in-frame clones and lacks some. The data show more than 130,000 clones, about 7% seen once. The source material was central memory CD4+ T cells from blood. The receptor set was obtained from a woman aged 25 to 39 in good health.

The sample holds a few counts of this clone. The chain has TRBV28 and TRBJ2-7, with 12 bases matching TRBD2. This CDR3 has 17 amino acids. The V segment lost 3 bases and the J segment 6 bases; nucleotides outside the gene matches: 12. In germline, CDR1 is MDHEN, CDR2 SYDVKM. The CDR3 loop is CASSFASGLAGPVEQYF. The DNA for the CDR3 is TGTGCCAGCAGTTTCGCCAGCGGACTAGCGGGACCGGTCGAGCAGTACTTC. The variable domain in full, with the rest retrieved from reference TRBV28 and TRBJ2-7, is DVKVTQSSRYLVKRTGEKVFLECVQDMDHENMFWYRQDPGLGLRLIYFSYDVKMKEKGDIPEGYSVSREKKERFSLILESASTNQTSMYLCASSFASGLAGPVEQYFGPGTRLTVT.

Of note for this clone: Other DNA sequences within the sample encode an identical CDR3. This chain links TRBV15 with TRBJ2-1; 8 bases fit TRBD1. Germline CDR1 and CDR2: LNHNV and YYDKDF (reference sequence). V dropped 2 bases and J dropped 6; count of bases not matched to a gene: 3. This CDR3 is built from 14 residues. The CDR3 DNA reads TGTGCCACCAGCAGAAAAACAGGGGGCAATGAGCAGTTCTTC. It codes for CATSRKTGGNEQFF.

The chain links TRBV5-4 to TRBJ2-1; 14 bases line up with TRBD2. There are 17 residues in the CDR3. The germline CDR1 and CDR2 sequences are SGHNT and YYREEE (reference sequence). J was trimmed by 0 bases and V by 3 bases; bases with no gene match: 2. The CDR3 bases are TGTGCCAGCAGCTCCGGGACTAGCGGGAGCTCCTACAATGAGCAGTTCTTC. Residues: CASSSGTSGSSYNEQFF.

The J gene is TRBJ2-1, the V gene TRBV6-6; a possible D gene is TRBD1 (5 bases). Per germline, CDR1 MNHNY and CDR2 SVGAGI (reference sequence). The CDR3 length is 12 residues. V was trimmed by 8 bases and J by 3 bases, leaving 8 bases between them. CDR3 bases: TGTGCCAGCGGGGCCAACTACAATGAGCAGTTCTTC. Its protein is CASGANYNEQFF.

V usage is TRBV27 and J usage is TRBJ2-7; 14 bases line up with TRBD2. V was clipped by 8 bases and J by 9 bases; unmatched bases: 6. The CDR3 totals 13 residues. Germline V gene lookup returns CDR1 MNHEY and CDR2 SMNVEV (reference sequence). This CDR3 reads CASWGLAGAVQYF. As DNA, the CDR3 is TGTGCCAGCTGGGGACTAGCGGGAGCAGTGCAGTACTTC.

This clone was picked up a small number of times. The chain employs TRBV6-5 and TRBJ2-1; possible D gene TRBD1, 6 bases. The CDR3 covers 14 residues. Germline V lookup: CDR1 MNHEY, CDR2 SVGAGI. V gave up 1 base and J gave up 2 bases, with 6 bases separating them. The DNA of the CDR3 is TGTGCCAGCAGTTACTGGGGGCCCTACAATGAGCAGTTCTTC. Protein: CASSYWGPYNEQFF.

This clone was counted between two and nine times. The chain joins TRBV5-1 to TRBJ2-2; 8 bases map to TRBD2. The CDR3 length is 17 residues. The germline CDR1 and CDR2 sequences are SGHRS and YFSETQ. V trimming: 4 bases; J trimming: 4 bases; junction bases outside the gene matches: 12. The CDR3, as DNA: TGCGCCAGCAGCCCCGCCGCGACGGGAGGGGTCACCGGGGAGCTGTTTTTT. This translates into CASSPAATGGVTGELFF.

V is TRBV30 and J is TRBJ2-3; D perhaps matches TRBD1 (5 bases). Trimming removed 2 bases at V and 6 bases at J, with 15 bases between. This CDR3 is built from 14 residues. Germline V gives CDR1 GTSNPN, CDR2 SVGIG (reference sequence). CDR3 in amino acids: CAWSRGRSSDTQYF. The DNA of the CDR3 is TGTGCCTGGAGTAGGGGTAGGTCCTCGGATACGCAGTATTTT.

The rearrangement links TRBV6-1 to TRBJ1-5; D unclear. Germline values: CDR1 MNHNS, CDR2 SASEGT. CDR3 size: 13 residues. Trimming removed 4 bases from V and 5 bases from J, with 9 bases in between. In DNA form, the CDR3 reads TGTGCCAGCAGTGTTGGGGAGGATCAGCCCCAGCATTTT. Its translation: CASSVGEDQPQHF.

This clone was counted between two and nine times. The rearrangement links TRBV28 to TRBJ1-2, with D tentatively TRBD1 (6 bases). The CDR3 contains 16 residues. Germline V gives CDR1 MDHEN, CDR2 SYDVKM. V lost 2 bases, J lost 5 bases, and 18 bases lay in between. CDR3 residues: CASSLGARGREYGYTF. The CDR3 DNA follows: TGTGCCAGCAGTTTAGGGGCGCGGGGGCGCGAATATGGCTACACCTTC.

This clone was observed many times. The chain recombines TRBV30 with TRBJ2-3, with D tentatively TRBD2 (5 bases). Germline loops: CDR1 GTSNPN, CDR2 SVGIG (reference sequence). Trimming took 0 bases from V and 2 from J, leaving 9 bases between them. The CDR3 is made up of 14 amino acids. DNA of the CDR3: TGTGCCTGGAGTGTCAGCGGTCCCACAGATACGCAGTATTTT. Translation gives CAWSVSGPTDTQYF.

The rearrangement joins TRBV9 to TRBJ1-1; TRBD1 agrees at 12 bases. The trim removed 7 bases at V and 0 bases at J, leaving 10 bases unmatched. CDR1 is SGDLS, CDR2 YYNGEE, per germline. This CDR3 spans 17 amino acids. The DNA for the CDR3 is TGTGCCAGCTCTGGGACAGGGGGCTGGGGGTTGAACACTGAAGCTTTCTTT. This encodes CASSGTGGWGLNTEAFF.

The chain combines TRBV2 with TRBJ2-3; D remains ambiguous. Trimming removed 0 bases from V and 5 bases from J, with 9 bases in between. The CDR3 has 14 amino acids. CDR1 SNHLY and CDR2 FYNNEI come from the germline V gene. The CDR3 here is CASSEAILGDTQYF. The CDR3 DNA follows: TGTGCCAGCAGTGAAGCAATACTTGGAGATACGCAGTATTTT.

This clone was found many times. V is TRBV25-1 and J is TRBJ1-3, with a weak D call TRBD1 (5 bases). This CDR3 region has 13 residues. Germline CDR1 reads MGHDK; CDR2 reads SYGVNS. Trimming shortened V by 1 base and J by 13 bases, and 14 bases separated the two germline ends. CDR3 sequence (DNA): TGTGCCAGCAGTGAATGGGGGGACGGCCGAATATATTTT. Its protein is CASSEWGDGRIYF.

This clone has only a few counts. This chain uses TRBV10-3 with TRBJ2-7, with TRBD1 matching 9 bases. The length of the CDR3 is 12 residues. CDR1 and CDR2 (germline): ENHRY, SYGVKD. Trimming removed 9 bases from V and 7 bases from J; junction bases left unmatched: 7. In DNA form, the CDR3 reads TGTGCCATACAGGGGGCGAGTAGAGAGCAGTACTTC. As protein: CAIQGASREQYF.

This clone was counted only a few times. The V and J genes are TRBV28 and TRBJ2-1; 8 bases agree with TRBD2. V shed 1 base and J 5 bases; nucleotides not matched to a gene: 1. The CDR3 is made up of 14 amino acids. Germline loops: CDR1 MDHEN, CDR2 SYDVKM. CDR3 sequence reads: CASSLSTSDNEQFF. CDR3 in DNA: TGTGCCAGCAGTTTATCGACTAGCGACAATGAGCAGTTCTTC.

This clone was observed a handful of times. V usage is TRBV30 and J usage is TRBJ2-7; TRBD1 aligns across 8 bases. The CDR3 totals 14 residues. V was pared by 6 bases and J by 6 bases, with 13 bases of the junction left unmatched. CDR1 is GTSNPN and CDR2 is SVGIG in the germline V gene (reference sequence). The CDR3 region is CACYRGYAASEQYF. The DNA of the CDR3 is TGTGCCTGTTACAGGGGGTACGCCGCGTCCGAGCAGTACTTC.